This T cell receptor beta chain appears in the sequencing data of a study of cytomegalovirus exposure and HLA in healthy donors listed by TCRdb under 2017. A note on the overall study: An earlier analysis of some 620 of the donors reported around 280 Gb of sequence data and 90 million to 120 million unique TCR beta sequences obtained from about 170 million T cells. Among around 400 genotyped donors of the cohort, an average of around 250,000 unique TCR beta nucleotide sequences was sequenced per donor, of which about 19% were non-productive. The study used immunosequencing to profile the T cell repertoires of several hundred subjects and linked those repertoires to cytomegalovirus serostatus. An earlier analysis of 587 of the donors applied high-throughput TCR beta sequencing to assess whether each TCR beta V gene segment acted as functional or pseudogenic. Besides the first cohort of roughly 640 subjects, a separate validation cohort made up of 95 to 150 different subjects was used. Both class I and class II loci were covered by HLA typing, at four-digit resolution. An early release that covered 500 to 800 HLA-typed donors contained about 300 gigabases of sequencing data and some 87 million unique TCR sequences. To study patterns of TCR occurrence, a later analysis re-analyzed previously published TCR beta repertoires from around 660 donors and added high-resolution HLA genotyping. A few DR-DQ haplotypes were treated as single units for association and clustering because of strong linkage in the cohort. The study combined high-throughput TCR immunosequencing, statistical association of individual TCRs with disease status, and machine learning to predict cytomegalovirus infection status. All discovery cohort repertoires had been generated on a single sequencing platform. The study was designed to test whether signatures of past pathogen exposure could be identified by cataloging public T cell receptors. A later genetic analysis used genome-wide SNP genotypes for 398 of the 666 donors, treating that subset as a discovery cohort. Of the roughly 400 genotyped donors, approximately 83% fell in the genetic ancestry cluster associated with self-reported Caucasian donors. Typing coverage varied by locus: 629-630 donors for A, B, C, DRB1 and DQB1; approximately 520 for DQA1; 606 for DPA1; around 450 for DPB1. In the later analysis, no new phenotypic data were used to find candidate immune exposures; instead, reliance was placed on TCR beta sequences and their occurrence across donors. Donor age, sex, ethnicity and CMV serostatus were compiled alongside the repertoire data.

For CDR1 and CDR2, the germline V gene lists SGHVS and FQNEAQ. Its CDR3 holds 16 amino acids, cysteine through phenylalanine. Only CDR3 DNA remains: 48 bases, in frame from the first base. V trim: 7 bases; J trim: 7 bases; unmatched bases: 16. Broader findings and caveats from the paper: Immune exposure information for the cohort was limited to CMV serostatus. In a later analysis, several top co-occurrence clusters were reported to appear linked to parvovirus B19, influenza, CMV and Epstein-Barr virus. A further reported finding was that TCR beta sequences accurately predicted the HLA-A and HLA-B alleles for most subjects in the first cohort. Correlated functional status among segregating V segments might be attributable to linkage disequilibrium, but an unknown experimental factor could not be ruled out. At a false discovery rate of 0.05, a later analysis linked under 20,000 TCR beta sequences to specific HLA alleles. V-gene and J-gene trimming of TCR beta chains was associated with a missense DCLRE1C variant in a later genetic analysis, and the association was replicated in an independent cohort. Presence/absence analyses assumed roughly uniform sequencing depth across donors, an assumption that may not hold. A total of about 180 TCR beta chains were listed by the study as associated with cytomegalovirus. Broadly in line with IMGT annotations, most TCR beta V segments showed up in productive rearrangements about 87% or about 30% of the time in an earlier analysis of approximately 640 of the donors. Cytomegalovirus status was reported to be diagnosed by the classifier with high specificity and sensitivity in both the original and validation cohorts. In a later analysis, TCR association rates were found to vary across HLA loci, with the most associated TCRs seen for DRB1 alleles and the fewest for HLA-C alleles. A later analysis found that HLA-associated TCR beta chains were more clonally expanded and had lower generation probabilities than equally common non-associated chains. The earlier analysis of approximately 590 of the donors excluded approximately 15 rarely observed V segments, including chromosome 9 orphons, because counts were too low. The authors suggested that the approach could potentially be generalized to other disease states and immunological phenotypes. Compared with the roughly 720-donor mean, donors in an Asian-associated ancestry cluster had fewer N-insertions in productive TCRs, according to a later genetic analysis. A cluster of highly shared sequence variants was judged likely to be a technical artifact of the sequencing pipeline. When HLA alleles, especially DR and DQ, strongly co-occurred, attributing TCR associations to individual alleles was difficult. Because HLA typing was unavailable for some donors at each locus, only the typed subset was used in association tests. In vitro tests confirmed that a few of the cytomegalovirus-associated TCR beta chains recognize cytomegalovirus antigens. Some IMGT-functional V segments, including TRBV6-2 and TRBV6-3, could not be distinguished by the 87-base-pair reads and were therefore excluded. This cohort had only TCR beta chains sequenced, and the lack of alpha or paired-chain data limited which features could be detected. Most CMV-associated TCR beta chains appeared to be HLA-restricted in a later analysis, and the HLA associations seemed to be driven largely by CMV exposure. Across donors, most TCR sequences were observed very rarely, whereas some public TCRs were present in many individuals.

The cohort consisted of 600 or so healthy bone marrow donors. At the time of sampling, every cohort member was nominally healthy, though immune exposures that went unrecorded were likely present. The donor was CMV seronegative and was included in the group of hundreds of seronegative cohort members. Every donor gave a peripheral blood sample, and the peripheral blood mononuclear cells from that sample were used for TCR beta sequencing. The Qiagen DNeasy Blood Extraction Kit was used to extract genomic DNA from the blood cell samples. With regard to this clone: Its specific antigen is unknown. Within one base of it there is no much larger clone, and no base qualities were kept.

The method behind the library was the immunoSEQ multiplex PCR assay. For the multiplex PCR, a mixture combining 60 forward primers for TCR Vbeta segments and 13 reverse primers for TCR Jbeta segments was used. The CDR3 region of rearranged TCR beta genes was amplified from genomic DNA by a multiplex PCR assay. The Illumina HiSeq System was used to sequence the amplified TCR beta libraries as 87-base-pair reads. In the original analysis: A later analysis tallied 80 million to 95 million unique TCR beta chains across the 550 to 850 repertoires, and about 12 million of those chains were shared by two or more donors. To remove PCR and sequencing errors, raw reads were error-corrected and collapsed into unique sequences using a nearest-neighbor algorithm that merged closely related sequences. CDR3 sequences were aligned to IMGT reference sequences to assign V, D and J gene segments. For a sequence to be retained, a match of at least six nucleotides to both a V gene segment and a J gene segment was required. Rearrangements were classified as productive when the CDR3 lacked stop codons and remained in frame with V and J, and all other rearrangements were classified as non-productive. CDR3 was defined by IMGT convention, running from the second conserved V-encoded cysteine to the conserved J-encoded phenylalanine. In an earlier analysis of around 570 of the donors, sequences lacking an unambiguous match to a single V gene segment were excluded. In an earlier analysis of around 590 of the donors, a V segment was called functional when productive rearrangements were above 56.7%, and segregating when the standard deviation between donors exceeded 5%. To diagnose cytomegalovirus status from the catalog of TCR beta chain sequences, a statistical classification framework was built. In a later analysis, TCR nucleotide sequences were compared against IMGT/GENE-DB human TR gene sequences so that V and J genes could be assigned. A later analysis assigned CDR3 sequences and most-parsimonious VDJ recombination scenarios with the TCRdist pipeline. In a later analysis, every TCR beta chain was defined by the combination of its CDR3 amino acid sequence and its V-gene family, and reads without a unique V-gene family were dropped. In a later analysis, 450 to 600 highly shared, low-generation-probability nucleotide sequences were removed to address suspected cross-contamination and a sequencing artifact. A later analysis calculated a clonal expansion index for each public chain from normalized within-repertoire ranks of inferred template counts. Generation probabilities in a later analysis came from a VDJ recombination model fitted to out-of-frame rearrangements, and those results were checked against IGoR. A later analysis scored TCR-TCR, TCR-HLA and TCR-CMV co-occurrence with hypergeometric tests, applying a repertoire-size bias correction to TCR pairs. In a later analysis, false discovery rates were estimated by permuting HLA or CMV assignments 20 times. A later analysis grouped co-occurring TCRs with DBSCAN, adding TCRdist sequence similarity when clustering within HLA-allele-positive subsets. Repertoires with fewer than 30,000 or more than 120,000 public chains, plus five repertoires with anomalous nucleotide sharing, were excluded from co-occurrence clustering. TCRdb re-hosts the immuneACCESS table, in-frame sequences only. Its copies lack some clones; in the studies checked, an unresolved V gene accounts for under half of them, and the cause for the rest is not known. V, J and clone size reflect that table, while D and trimming were determined from the DNA. In all, the sample holds 150,000 to 200,000 clones, and 70% to 80% of those were seen once. The ten largest clones add up to over 2% of the sample.

The sequence joins TRBV7-8 to TRBJ2-3; 8 junctional bases match TRBD1. Specimen: PBMCs. This sequence originates from a man aged 55 to 70 in good health and CMV-seronegative. The DNA is TGTGCCAGCACCTACTCCCAGGGGGCAGGGATAAATACGCAGTATTTT. This gives the protein CASTYSQGAGINTQYF.